A single sample gave rise to the 32 T cell receptor beta chains below, sequenced in a study of shared clonotypes between healthy human individuals. Data came from immunoSEQ multiplex PCR; TCRdb stores just in-frame clones and leaves some out. The repertoire holds about 1 million clones, 65% to 80% seen once, with about 1.5% in the top ten. The sample consisted of memory CD4+ T cells sorted from blood. Subset reported: CD45RA-negative fraction. The receptors here all came from a man aged 18-30 years in good health.

CDR3 nucleotide sequence: TGTGCTGGGGCGGCCGCCGGGGAGCAGTTCTTC. Its translation is CAGAAAGEQFF. The chain employs TRBV30 and TRBJ2-1, with D perhaps matching TRBD1 (5 bases). The CDR3 loop spans 11 amino acids. CDR1 and CDR2 (germline): GTSNPN, SVGIG (reference sequence).

This chain connects TRBV27 to TRBJ1-1; 8 positions match TRBD1. This CDR3 is built from 19 residues. The germline V gene has CDR1 MNHEY and CDR2 SMNVEV (reference sequence). Unmatched junction bases numbered 20, after V lost 8 bases and J lost 0 bases. CDR3 bases: TGTGCCAGCCTACTGTACTCGACAGGGGTTTTGCGTATGAACACTGAAGCTTTCTTT. It is translated as CASLLYSTGVLRMNTEAFF.

This clone was observed a single time. J is TRBJ2-1 and V is TRBV21-1; TRBD2 reflects the table's D call only, with no check against the DNA. TRBV21-1 is deemed a pseudogene. The CDR3 has 20 amino acids. Here the CDR3 DNA reads TGTGCCAGCAGCAAAGTAGGAGACAGGCCGGGACTAGCGGGATTCAATGAGCAGTTCTTC. Its protein product is CASSKVGDRPGLAGFNEQFF.

Only a few counts were recorded for this clone. Other nucleotide sequences from this sample produce the same CDR3. The gene calls are TRBV10-3 and TRBJ1-2; D unresolved. Deletions cut 3 bases from V and 11 bases from J, with 13 bases between. Germline assignment: CDR1 ENHRY and CDR2 SYGVKD. This CDR3 is 12 amino acids long. The CDR3 nucleotides are TGTGCCATCAGTGACCTAGGGTCCGTGTACACCTTC. Protein product: CAISDLGSVYTF.

This chain joins TRBV6-6 and TRBJ2-7, with 12 bases fitting TRBD1. This CDR3 contains 16 residues. V trimming: 4 bases; J trimming: 3 bases; junction bases outside the gene matches: 7. CDR1 is MNHNY, CDR2 SVGAGI, per germline (reference sequence). The CDR3 is CASSWSGTGGFYEQYF. CDR3 coding DNA: TGTGCCAGCAGTTGGAGCGGGACAGGGGGCTTCTACGAGCAGTACTTC.

This rearrangement joins TRBV25-1 to TRBJ2-5; 9 nucleotides line up with TRBD1. In germline, CDR1 is MGHDK, CDR2 SYGVNS. The CDR3 loop spans 15 amino acids. The V segment lost 6 bases and the J segment 3 bases; nucleotides outside the gene matches: 8. The CDR3 sequence: CASRVEQGAKETQYF. Written as DNA, the CDR3 is TGTGCCAGCAGAGTCGAACAGGGGGCCAAAGAGACCCAGTACTTC.

V gene TRBV7-2 combines with J gene TRBJ2-4, with TRBD1 as a possible D gene (6 bases). Germline V gene data show CDR1 as SGHTA and CDR2 as FQGNSA. The CDR3 length is 15 residues. V shed 2 bases and J shed 7 bases, with 15 bases lying between them. For the CDR3, the DNA is TGTGCCAGCAGCTTATTGGGGGCAGAAGGTAACATTCAGTACTTC. This gives the protein CASSLLGAEGNIQYF.

Regarding this clone: Other nucleotide sequences from this sample produce the same CDR3. The chain combines TRBV5-1 with TRBJ2-6, with unresolved D. The ends were cut back, 5 bases at V and 0 bases at J, with 3 bases in the middle. CDR1 is SGHRS, CDR2 YFSETQ, per germline. The CDR3 length is 13 residues. CDR3 region: CASRSSGANVLTF. The CDR3 nucleotides read TGCGCCAGCAGATCCTCTGGGGCCAACGTCCTGACTTTC.

The V and J genes are TRBV28 and TRBJ1-5; D uncertain. CDR1 MDHEN and CDR2 SYDVKM come from the germline V gene. This CDR3 has 17 amino acids. V was trimmed by 1 base and J by 2 bases, leaving 15 bases between them. The CDR3 loop is CASSLSPRGSGNQPQHF. The CDR3 DNA follows: TGTGCCAGCAGTTTATCCCCCCGGGGTTCGGGCAATCAGCCCCAGCATTTT.

The gene calls are TRBV7-3 and TRBJ2-2, with 7 nucleotides matching TRBD1. The CDR3 consists of 14 residues. V lost 4 bases and J lost 3; bases outside the gene matches: 2. Germline assignment: CDR1 SGHTA and CDR2 FQGTGA. In DNA, the CDR3 is TGTGCCAGCAGCTCCGACAGGGACACCGGGGAGCTGTTTTTT. Amino acids: CASSSDRDTGELFF.

The chain has TRBV4-3 and TRBJ1-1; tentatively, D is TRBD1 (5 bases). V lost 2 bases to trimming and J lost 5 bases, with 15 bases between them. CDR1 and CDR2 from the germline V gene are LGHNA and YSLEER. This CDR3 region has 15 residues. CDR3 region: CASSQWGTGGTEAFF. The CDR3 bases are TGCGCCAGCAGCCAATGGGGCACGGGAGGGACTGAAGCTTTCTTT.

J is TRBJ1-2 and V is TRBV4-2; 10 bases are a match to TRBD1. With 1 base clipped from V and 1 base from J, the junction kept 0 bases outside the gene matches. The CDR3 length is 15 residues. The germline CDR1 and CDR2 sequences are LGHNA and YNFKEQ. The CDR3 region has the DNA TGTGCCAGCAGCCAAGGGACAGGGGGTAACTATGGCTACACCTTC. This gives the protein CASSQGTGGNYGYTF.

The chain carries TRBV2 and TRBJ1-2; 9 nucleotides line up with TRBD1. The CDR3 has 15 residues. From germline, CDR1 is SNHLY and CDR2 FYNNEI. Unmatched junction bases numbered 6, after V lost 5 bases and J lost 2 bases. CDR3 residues: CASSSPGQGNYGYTF. Here the CDR3 DNA reads TGTGCCAGCAGTTCTCCGGGACAGGGAAACTATGGCTACACCTTC.

The chain is built from TRBV2 and TRBJ2-5, with 9 positions matching TRBD1. This CDR3 region has 14 residues. Germline V gene lookup returns CDR1 SNHLY and CDR2 FYNNEI. Germline trimming cut 6 bases from V and 5 bases from J; bases unmatched to any gene: 7. CDR3 protein: CASSDRGQGETQYF. CDR3 DNA: TGTGCCAGCAGCGATAGGGGACAGGGCGAGACCCAGTACTTC. Together with reference TRBV2 and TRBJ2-5, the CDR3 gives the full variable domain: EPEVTQTPSHQVTQMGQEVILRCVPISNHLYFYWYRQILGQKVEFLVSFYNNEISEKSEIFDDQFSVERPDGSNFTLKIRSTKLEDSAMYFCASSDRGQGETQYFGPGTRLLVL.

The chain couples TRBV18 to TRBJ2-7, with D possibly being TRBD2 (6 bases). Germline V lookup: CDR1 KGHSH, CDR2 LQKENI. The CDR3 covers 16 residues. Trimming took off 8 bases at V and 0 bases at J, with 20 bases between the two ends. CDR3 loop: CASATRRDSSSYEQYF. The CDR3 DNA reads as TGTGCCAGCGCCACTCGACGGGACTCGAGCTCCTACGAGCAGTACTTC.

V and J are TRBV30 and TRBJ1-2; D is unresolved. Trimming shortened V by 4 bases and J by 8 bases, and 11 bases separated the two germline ends. There are 11 residues in the CDR3. Germline lookup yields CDR1 GTSNPN and CDR2 SVGIG (reference sequence). CDR3 coding DNA: TGTGCCTGGAATTTTCTATGGGGCTACACCTTC. It codes for CAWNFLWGYTF. Supplemented by reference TRBV30 and TRBJ1-2, the full variable domain reads SQTIHQWPATLVQPVGSPLSLECTVEGTSNPNLYWYRQAAGRGLQLLFYSVGIGQISSEVPQNLSASRPQDRQFILSSKKLLLSDSGFYLCAWNFLWGYTFGSGTRLTVV.

This clone was seen more than once but under ten times. V is TRBV30 and J is TRBJ1-5, with D possibly being TRBD1 (6 bases). Germline V gives CDR1 GTSNPN, CDR2 SVGIG (reference sequence). The V gene lost 0 bases and the J gene lost 6 bases, with 15 bases spanning the gap. The CDR3 has 15 amino acids. CDR3: CAWSVMGAMGQPQHF. The CDR3 nucleotides are TGTGCCTGGAGTGTAATGGGGGCCATGGGTCAGCCCCAGCATTTT. The full variable domain, rest sourced from reference TRBV30 and TRBJ1-5, is SQTIHQWPATLVQPVGSPLSLECTVEGTSNPNLYWYRQAAGRGLQLLFYSVGIGQISSEVPQNLSASRPQDRQFILSSKKLLLSDSGFYLCAWSVMGAMGQPQHFGDGTRLSIL.

This clone has just one count. The gene calls are TRBV7-2 and TRBJ2-2, with 9 nucleotides matching TRBD2. The germline gives CDR1 SGHTA, CDR2 FQGNSA. This CDR3 comprises 17 residues. Germline trimming cut 0 bases from V and 6 bases from J; bases unmatched to any gene: 8. CDR3 coding DNA: TGTGCCAGCAGCTTAGCGCTGGCTAGCGGGATTCCCGGGGAGCTGTTTTTT. The encoded protein is CASSLALASGIPGELFF.

The chain links TRBV11-3 to TRBJ2-5, with 10 nucleotides matching TRBD2. The CDR3 spans 15 residues. Germline CDR1 and CDR2: SGHNT and YENEEA. V shed 4 bases and J 2 bases; nucleotides not matched to a gene: 4. The CDR3 sequence is CASSSLAGAQETQYF. In DNA, the CDR3 is TGTGCCAGCAGCTCGCTAGCGGGGGCACAAGAGACCCAGTACTTC.

The chain has TRBV7-9 and TRBJ2-5, with 14 bases lining up with TRBD2. The CDR3 is made up of 17 amino acids. V was clipped by 5 bases and J by 0 bases; unmatched bases: 5. Germline V gene data show CDR1 as SEHNR and CDR2 as FQNEAQ (reference sequence). The CDR3 coding sequence is TGTGCCAGCAGCCCGGGACTAGCGGGAGACAACCAAGAGACCCAGTACTTC. This gives the protein CASSPGLAGDNQETQYF. The full variable domain, its missing parts supplied by reference TRBV7-9 and TRBJ2-5, is DTGVSQNPRHKITKRGQNVTFRCDPISEHNRLYWYRQTLGQGPEFLTYFQNEAQLEKSRLLSDRFSAERPKGSFSTLEIQRTEQGDSAMYLCASSPGLAGDNQETQYFGPGTRLLVL.

The rearrangement joins TRBV10-3 to TRBJ1-2; D unresolved. Germline lookup yields CDR1 ENHRY and CDR2 SYGVKD. The CDR3 extends over 13 amino acids. V gave up 4 bases and J gave up 8 bases, with 14 bases separating them. The CDR3 sequence: CAISGADLLGYTF. The CDR3 region has the DNA TGTGCCATCAGTGGGGCAGACCTTTTGGGCTACACCTTC.

The V gene is TRBV2, the J gene TRBJ2-2, with D unclear. Germline V gene sequence: CDR1 SNHLY, CDR2 FYNNEI. Trimming shortened V by 5 bases and J by 5 bases, and 9 bases separated the two germline ends. The CDR3 runs 13 residues. Written as DNA, the CDR3 is TGTGCCAGCAGTCCCCGGTGGACCGGGGAGCTGTTTTTT. This encodes CASSPRWTGELFF.

Concerning this clone: In the same sample, other DNA sequences code for this CDR3. This chain joins TRBV9 and TRBJ2-7, with 11 bases fitting TRBD1. This CDR3 is built from 15 residues. Germline-derived CDR1 and CDR2 are SGDLS and YYNGEE. Trimming removed 2 bases from V and 2 bases from J; junction bases left unmatched: 3. CDR3 sequence: CASSVGQGAAYEQYF. The CDR3 DNA follows: TGTGCCAGCAGCGTTGGACAGGGGGCCGCCTACGAGCAGTACTTC.

This chain joins TRBV9 and TRBJ2-3, with D perhaps matching TRBD1 or TRBD2 (5 bases each). Germline loops: CDR1 SGDLS, CDR2 YYNGEE. V was shortened by 0 bases and J by 5 bases, with 10 bases between the two germline ends. The CDR3 contains 14 residues. The CDR3 nucleotides read TGTGCCAGCAGCGTAGCTACGAGGGGAGATACGCAGTATTTT. Translation: CASSVATRGDTQYF.

The chain carries TRBV5-4 and TRBJ2-5; no clear D gene. The CDR3 consists of 15 residues. Germline loops: CDR1 SGHNT, CDR2 YYREEE (reference sequence). The germline V and J ends were trimmed by 0 bases and 5 bases, with 14 bases remaining between them. The CDR3 spells CASSLGRALPETQYF. CDR3 nucleotide sequence: TGTGCCAGCAGCTTGGGTAGGGCTCTCCCCGAGACCCAGTACTTC.

This chain uses TRBV9 with TRBJ1-6; D gene ambiguous. This CDR3 region has 15 residues. V lost 0 bases and J 6 bases, leaving 10 bases between the germline ends. The germline V gene has CDR1 SGDLS and CDR2 YYNGEE. The CDR3 loop is CASSVAKSLNSPLHF. The CDR3 region has the DNA TGTGCCAGCAGCGTAGCCAAAAGCCTTAATTCACCCCTCCACTTT. Filled out from reference TRBV9 and TRBJ1-6, the complete variable domain reads DSGVTQTPKHLITATGQRVTLRCSPRSGDLSVYWYQQSLDQGLQFLIQYYNGEERAKGNILERFSAQQFPDLHSELNLSSLELGDSALYFCASSVAKSLNSPLHFGNGTRLTVT.

The chain recombines TRBV9 with TRBJ2-1, with TRBD2 matching over 10 bases. The length of the CDR3 is 15 residues. V shed 4 bases and J 2 bases; nucleotides not matched to a gene: 3. Germline V CDR1 and CDR2: SGDLS, YYNGEE. The CDR3 sequence is CASSRTSGTYNEQFF. CDR3 coding DNA: TGTGCCAGCAGCAGGACTAGCGGCACCTACAATGAGCAGTTCTTC.

This clone was recorded once. The rearrangement joins TRBV7-6 to TRBJ2-5; TRBD1 matches at 11 bases. CDR1 and CDR2 from the germline V gene are SGHVS and FNYEAQ. The ends lost 0 bases at V and 3 bases at J; junction bases unmatched: 9. This CDR3 contains 18 residues. This CDR3 is CASSLAFRDRGREETQYF. CDR3 DNA sequence: TGTGCCAGCAGCTTAGCCTTCCGGGACAGGGGGAGGGAAGAGACCCAGTACTTC.

This clone was seen more than once but under ten times. The chain combines TRBV12-5 with TRBJ1-2; TRBD1 aligns across 7 bases. Losses at the gene ends were 7 bases for V and 4 bases for J; bases not matched to a gene: 12. Germline assignment: CDR1 LGHNT and CDR2 FRNRAP. The CDR3 loop spans 15 amino acids. The CDR3 DNA is TGTGCTAGTGCCCCAAGGGGGCCATCCAGCTATGGCTACACCTTC. Residues: CASAPRGPSSYGYTF.

V is TRBV21-1 and J is TRBJ1-3; TRBD1, the table's D call, lacks a check against the DNA. TRBV21-1 is assigned pseudogene status. The CDR3 length is 16 residues. CDR3 sequence reads: CASSSLDRGPGNTIYF. The CDR3 nucleotides are TGTGCCAGCAGCAGCCTGGACAGGGGGCCTGGAAACACCATATATTTT.

This clone was counted between two and nine times. The CDR3 DNA reads as TGCGCCAGCAGGCCACCGGGACAGGGAAATGGCTACACCTTC. It encodes CASRPPGQGNGYTF. The chain couples TRBV5-1 to TRBJ1-2, with 9 bases lining up with TRBD1. The CDR3 has 14 residues. The trim removed 5 bases at V and 6 bases at J, leaving 8 bases unmatched. Germline V gives CDR1 SGHRS, CDR2 YFSETQ. Based on the CDR3 plus reference TRBV5-1 and TRBJ1-2, the full variable domain is KAGVTQTPRYLIKTRGQQVTLSCSPISGHRSVSWYQQTPGQGLQFLFEYFSETQRNKGNFPGRFSGRQFSNSRSEMNVSTLELGDSALYLCASRPPGQGNGYTFGSGTRLTVV.

The chain combines TRBV7-6 with TRBJ1-3; D unclear. The CDR3 covers 12 residues. CDR1 and CDR2 (germline): SGHVS, FNYEAQ. Trimming left V 2 bases short and J 2 bases short, with 1 base between. DNA of the CDR3: TGTGCCAGCAGCTTACCTGGAAACACCATATATTTT. Translation: CASSLPGNTIYF.